What follows are 20 T cell receptor beta chains derived from one specimen sequenced in a study of T-cell memory formation after mild COVID-19. TCRdb reprocessed the 5' RACE reads with MiXCR, giving one entry per CDR3 protein. The data hold around 320,000 distinct CDR3 sequences, with approximately 14% observed a single time. Sequencing input: PBMCs or a T cell subset sorted from them (not recorded which). These receptors all come from a man in his late teens or twenties who had mild COVID-19 (a few samples of this study predate the infection). Cell type and time point are not known.

This clonotype was observed a few times. This chain links TRBV7-9 with TRBJ2-2; no firm D call. The CDR3 is 13 amino acids. Germline values: CDR1 SEHNR, CDR2 FQNEAQ (reference sequence). V lost 5 bases, J lost 7 bases, and 11 bases lay in between. The CDR3 region has the DNA TGTGCCAGCAGCCCAATATCTGGCGGGGAGCTGTTTTTT. This encodes CASSPISGGELFF.

The CDR3 spells CASSLPPGQALLGNEKLFF. In DNA, the CDR3 is TGCGCCAGCAGCTTGCCCCCGGGACAGGCGTTATTAGGCAATGAAAAACTGTTTTTT. This chain connects TRBV4-1 to TRBJ1-4, with 8 bases identical to TRBD1. The V gene's germline CDR1 is MGHRA and CDR2 YSYEKL. The CDR3 has 19 amino acids. Unmatched junction bases numbered 19, after V lost 5 bases and J lost 5 bases.

This clonotype was detected a few times. The chain recombines TRBV5-1 with TRBJ2-2; 8 bases are a match to TRBD1. With V trimmed by 4 bases and J by 4 bases, 6 bases remained unmatched. From germline, CDR1 is SGHRS and CDR2 YFSETQ. The CDR3 consists of 15 residues. In nucleotides, the CDR3 is TGCGCCAGCAGCACAGACAGGGGACCCACCGGGGAGCTGTTTTTT. Its translation: CASSTDRGPTGELFF.

The chain's CDR3 is CASSAQTGMNTEAFF. As DNA, the CDR3 is TGTGCCAGCAGCGCCCAGACAGGGATGAACACTGAAGCTTTCTTT. The rearrangement joins TRBV9 to TRBJ1-1; TRBD1 aligns across 7 bases. CDR3 length: 15 amino acids. Germline V gene data show CDR1 as SGDLS and CDR2 as YYNGEE. Germline trimming cut 3 bases from V and 0 bases from J; bases unmatched to any gene: 5.

The table lists this clonotype with a few counts. The chain links TRBV7-2 to TRBJ1-1; D is unclear. This CDR3 region has 13 residues. The V and J ends lost 5 bases and 6 bases respectively, with 13 bases between them. Germline values: CDR1 SGHTA, CDR2 FQGNSA. The CDR3 reads CASSKGWIPEAFF. In DNA form, the CDR3 reads TGTGCCAGCAGCAAAGGGTGGATACCTGAAGCTTTCTTT.

The rearrangement joins TRBV6-1 to TRBJ2-7, with D unclear. This CDR3 region has 13 residues. V lost 3 bases and J lost 1, with 7 bases in between. Germline V gives CDR1 MNHNS, CDR2 SASEGT. Here the CDR3 reads CASSEWRSYEQYV. Written as DNA, the CDR3 is TGTGCCAGCAGTGAGTGGCGGTCCTACGAGCAGTACGTC.

V usage is TRBV29-1 and J usage is TRBJ2-1; 14 positions match TRBD2. The CDR3 is 17 residues long. V was clipped by 0 bases and J by 0 bases; unmatched bases: 1. The germline V gene encodes CDR1 SQVTM and CDR2 ANQGSEA. CDR3 nucleotides: TGCAGCGTTGAAGAGGGGACTAGCGGGGGCTCCTACAATGAGCAGTTCTTC. Amino acid sequence: CSVEEGTSGGSYNEQFF.

This rearrangement joins TRBV6-5 to TRBJ2-5; perhaps TRBD2 as D (6 bases). Germline V gene lookup returns CDR1 MNHEY and CDR2 SVGAGI. The CDR3 runs 13 residues. The ends were cut back, 4 bases at V and 4 bases at J, with 10 bases in the middle. The chain's CDR3 is CASSWGLAETQYF. The CDR3 coding sequence is TGTGCCAGCAGTTGGGGACTCGCAGAGACCCAGTACTTC.

The sample holds many counts of this clonotype. The J gene is TRBJ2-6, the V gene TRBV29-1; no clear D. The CDR3 length is 16 residues. Germline CDR1 and CDR2: SQVTM and ANQGSEA. Trimming pared 4 bases from V and 0 bases from J, leaving 13 bases between. CDR3 coding DNA: TGCAGCGTTGGACGAACGGCTAGCTCTGGGGCCAACGTCCTGACTTTC. Residues: CSVGRTASSGANVLTF.

This clonotype appeared a few times. The genes are TRBV4-2 and TRBJ1-4, with 9 bases lining up with TRBD1. J lost 6 bases, V lost 4 bases, and 12 bases had no gene match. The CDR3 is 17 amino acids. Germline lookup yields CDR1 LGHNA and CDR2 YNFKEQ. The CDR3: CASSLQGASGGHEKLFF. The CDR3 DNA reads as TGTGCCAGCAGCCTACAGGGGGCGTCAGGGGGGCATGAAAAACTGTTTTTT.

This clonotype occurred many times. The chain joins TRBV7-9 to TRBJ1-1, with TRBD1 matching over 11 bases. There are 14 residues in the CDR3. The germline gives CDR1 SEHNR, CDR2 FQNEAQ (reference sequence). Unmatched junction bases numbered 5, after V lost 5 bases and J lost 6 bases. The DNA for the CDR3 is TGTGCCAGCAGCATGGACAGGGGGCTCTCTGAAGCTTTCTTT. Translation: CASSMDRGLSEAFF.

The rearrangement uses TRBV6-2 or TRBV6-3 and TRBJ2-3; D not resolved. The V end lost 6 bases, the J end lost 2 bases, and 15 bases lay between the germline ends. The CDR3 consists of 15 residues. The germline CDR1 and CDR2 sequences are MNHEY and SVGEGT. The CDR3 DNA reads TGTGCCAGCAGCATGGGCCCACACACCACAGATACGCAGTATTTT. Residues: CASSMGPHTTDTQYF.

The table lists this clonotype with a count of one. The CDR3 coding sequence is TGTGCCAGCAGTAGGCCGGGACAGGGACACAATGAGCAGTTCTTC. Translated, it gives CASSRPGQGHNEQFF. The chain is built from TRBV6-2 or TRBV6-3 and TRBJ2-1; 9 bases map to TRBD1. The trim removed 5 bases at V and 5 bases at J, leaving 7 bases unmatched. Per the germline V gene, CDR1 is MNHEY and CDR2 is SVGEGT. The length of the CDR3 is 15 residues.

The chain links TRBV7-2 to TRBJ2-7; D call uncertain. V lost 5 bases to trimming and J lost 2 bases, with 7 bases between them. The CDR3 totals 12 residues. The germline CDR1 and CDR2 sequences are SGHTA and FQGNSA. The CDR3 DNA reads TGTGCCAGCAGCCCCTCCCCCTACGAGCAGTACTTC. Its protein product is CASSPSPYEQYF.

V usage is TRBV18 and J usage is TRBJ2-1, with 7 bases aligning to TRBD1. Germline loops: CDR1 KGHSH, CDR2 LQKENI. The CDR3 runs 15 residues. V was clipped by 6 bases and J by 2 bases; unmatched bases: 7. Here the CDR3 DNA reads TGTGCCAGCTCGCATGACAGGGTTCCCTACAATGAGCAGTTCTTC. It translates to CASSHDRVPYNEQFF.

This clonotype was detected a few times. The chain couples TRBV6-2 or TRBV6-3 to TRBJ1-1, with 9 bases matching TRBD1. The CDR3 runs 13 residues. J was trimmed by 12 bases and V by 0 bases; bases with no gene match: 5. In germline, CDR1 is MNHEY, CDR2 SVGEGT. CDR3 bases: TGTGCCAGCAGTTACTCCGAGACAGGGGGTTCTTTCTTT. Its protein is CASSYSETGGSFF.

The V gene is TRBV27, the J gene TRBJ2-7; no firm D call. The germline gives CDR1 MNHEY, CDR2 SMNVEV (reference sequence). This CDR3 is 11 amino acids long. Trimming removed 7 bases at V and 9 bases at J, with 13 bases between. In nucleotides, the CDR3 is TGTGCCAGCAAACGCGGAAGATTGCAGTACTTC. Encoded protein: CASKRGRLQYF.

This clonotype was detected once. The chain recombines TRBV12-3 or TRBV12-4 with TRBJ1-5, with D tentatively TRBD1 (6 bases). Trimming took 6 bases from V and 5 from J, leaving 17 bases between them. The CDR3 loop spans 15 amino acids. CDR3 nucleotide sequence: TGTGCCAGCAGCCCGGGACAAGTCAGCGATCAGCCCCAGCATTTT. This codes for CASSPGQVSDQPQHF.

Ten or more counts support this clonotype. The V call is TRBV20-1, the J call TRBJ2-7; D is undetermined. Germline V gene lookup returns CDR1 DFQATT and CDR2 SNEGSKA (reference sequence). Trimming cost V 2 bases and J 0 bases, with 5 bases left between them. This CDR3 spans 12 amino acids. The chain's CDR3 is CSARHDSYEQYF. CDR3 DNA sequence: TGCAGTGCTAGACATGACTCCTACGAGCAGTACTTC.

The chain is built from TRBV14 and TRBJ1-5, with a weak D call TRBD1 (5 bases). In germline, CDR1 is SGHDN, CDR2 FVKESK. Deletions cut 4 bases from V and 0 bases from J, with 13 bases between. This CDR3 spans 16 amino acids. CDR3 residues: CASSRTRAYSNQPQHF. CDR3 nucleotides: TGTGCCAGCAGCCGCACCAGGGCTTATAGCAATCAGCCCCAGCATTTT.